These 26 T cell receptor beta chains share one sample of origin, sequenced in a study of T cell responses to AZD1222 COVID-19 vaccine (dated by TCRdb to about 2021). Libraries were prepared through the immunoSEQ multiplex PCR assay. The table was pulled from immuneACCESS by TCRdb, which kept in-frame rearrangements only. Such tables lose some clones; where checked, under half of the loss comes from unresolved V genes, and the rest has no known cause. In this sample the table shows approximately 140,000 clones, approximately 92% of which occur a single time. Roughly 1% of the sample goes to the ten largest clones. Sample time point, as interpreted from the label and publication: about 28 days (+/-7) after the second vaccine dose. Sequenced here: peripheral blood, sampled 28 days after the second AZD1222 dose. Receptor source: an adult who received the AZD1222 COVID-19 vaccine.

Only one count was recorded for this clone. Other DNA sequences in this sample translate to the same CDR3. The chain links TRBV19 to TRBJ2-7; D unresolved. The CDR3 has 15 residues. Germline CDR1 LNHDA, CDR2 SQIVND (reference sequence). V was cut by 0 bases and J by 3 bases, with 12 bases left in between. The CDR3 DNA follows: TGTGCCAGTAGTATAGATCGCGACACTCACTACGAGCAGTACTTC. Translation: CASSIDRDTHYEQYF.

This chain links TRBV7-2 with TRBJ1-5; the D gene is possibly TRBD1 (5 bases). The length of the CDR3 is 15 residues. The germline V gene has CDR1 SGHTA and CDR2 FQGNSA. V lost 1 base and J 6 bases, leaving 13 bases between the germline ends. The CDR3 region is CASSLGGGRTQPQHF. DNA of the CDR3: TGTGCCAGCAGCTTAGGGGGGGGGAGGACTCAGCCCCAGCATTTT.

The V and J genes are TRBV27 and TRBJ2-1; TRBD2 agrees at 9 bases. V trimming: 8 bases; J trimming: 3 bases; junction bases outside the gene matches: 11. The CDR3 spans 16 residues. Germline-derived CDR1 and CDR2 are MNHEY and SMNVEV (reference sequence). The CDR3 DNA is TGTGCCAGCTCCGAAGGTGGTAGCGGGAGCTACAATGAGCAGTTCTTC. Its protein product is CASSEGGSGSYNEQFF.

The CDR3 reads CASSFMGAGTEAFF. DNA for the CDR3: TGTGCCAGCAGTTTTATGGGGGCGGGCACTGAAGCTTTCTTT. The chain recombines TRBV27 with TRBJ1-1; weak D call: TRBD1 (6 bases). The CDR3 has 14 amino acids. V lost 3 bases and J lost 4, with 12 bases in between. Germline CDR1 and CDR2: MNHEY and SMNVEV (reference sequence).

CDR3 bases: TGTGCTAGTGGGCTAGTGTTGAGCGATGAGCAGTTCTTC. This encodes CASGLVLSDEQFF. The chain couples TRBV12-5 to TRBJ2-1; unclear D gene. V lost 6 bases, J lost 8 bases, and 14 bases lay in between. CDR3 length: 13 amino acids. Germline CDR1 reads LGHNT; CDR2 reads FRNRAP.

This rearrangement joins TRBV28 to TRBJ1-2; D unclear. The length of the CDR3 is 14 residues. V was pared by 2 bases and J by 6 bases, with 13 bases between. CDR1 is MDHEN, CDR2 SYDVKM, per germline. The CDR3 region has the DNA TGTGCCAGCAGTTTAGTAGTCAGACTCGATGGCTACACCTTC. It is translated as CASSLVVRLDGYTF.

The J gene is TRBJ1-5, the V gene TRBV5-1, with 8 bases lining up with TRBD1. Germline CDR1 is SGHRS and CDR2 is YFSETQ. The V segment lost 4 bases and the J segment 5 bases; nucleotides outside the gene matches: 5. This CDR3 has 14 amino acids. For the CDR3, the DNA is TGCGCCAGCAGCAGGACAGGGTCGGATCAGCCCCAGCATTTT. It translates to CASSRTGSDQPQHF.

This chain joins TRBV3-1 (or the pseudogene TRBV3-2) and TRBJ1-2, with TRBD1 matching 8 bases. The CDR3 sequence is 13 residues long. After removal of 1 base from V and 5 bases from J, the junction contained 0 bases not matched to a gene. The germline gives CDR1 LGHDT, CDR2 YNNKEL (reference sequence). The CDR3 nucleotides read TGTGCCAGCAGCCAAGGGACAGGGTATGGCTACACCTTC. As protein: CASSQGTGYGYTF.

The chain carries TRBV27 and TRBJ1-5; D call uncertain. Between the trimmed V and J ends, which lost 2 bases and 7 bases, there was a span of 12 bases. Germline V gene lookup returns CDR1 MNHEY and CDR2 SMNVEV (reference sequence). The length of the CDR3 is 14 residues. CDR3: CASSLNQEIQPQHF. CDR3 sequence (DNA): TGTGCCAGCAGTTTAAACCAGGAAATACAGCCCCAGCATTTT.

The rearrangement joins TRBV19 to TRBJ1-1; 9 bases align to TRBD1. Per the germline V gene, CDR1 is LNHDA and CDR2 is SQIVND (reference sequence). J was trimmed by 0 bases and V by 4 bases; bases with no gene match: 3. The CDR3 totals 15 residues. The CDR3 spells CASSTGQGLNTEAFF. DNA for the CDR3: TGTGCCAGTAGTACGGGACAGGGTTTGAACACTGAAGCTTTCTTT. The full variable domain, completed using reference TRBV19 and TRBJ1-1, is DGGITQSPKYLFRKEGQNVTLSCEQNLNHDAMYWYRQDPGQGLRLIYYSQIVNDFQKGDIAEGYSVSREKKESFPLTVTSAQKNPTAFYLCASSTGQGLNTEAFFGQGTRLTVV.

The CDR3 loop is CASSQVKGRLGDTQYF. The DNA for the CDR3 is TGTGCCAGCAGCCAAGTAAAGGGACGGCTGGGGGATACGCAGTATTTT. The chain couples TRBV4-2 to TRBJ2-3, with D possibly being TRBD1 or TRBD2 (5 bases each). V was cut by 1 base and J by 6 bases, with 17 bases left in between. Per germline, CDR1 LGHNA and CDR2 YNFKEQ. The CDR3 runs 16 residues.

The CDR3 coding sequence is TGTGCCAGCAGCCAGGGGACCATCCTTTACAATGAGCAGTTCTTC. It codes for CASSQGTILYNEQFF. The V and J genes are TRBV6-2 or TRBV6-3 and TRBJ2-1, with a tentative D call TRBD1 (6 bases). Germline lookup yields CDR1 MNHEY and CDR2 SVGEGT. V lost 6 bases to trimming and J lost 4 bases, with 16 bases between them. CDR3 length equals 15 residues.

The CDR3 loop reads CASSLLPTGGASAFF. CDR3 nucleotides: TGTGCCAGCAGCTTACTTCCCACAGGGGGCGCTTCGGCTTTCTTT. The rearrangement joins TRBV11-3 to TRBJ1-1; 9 nucleotides agree with TRBD1. CDR1 and CDR2 from the germline V gene are SGHNT and YENEEA. This CDR3 comprises 15 residues. V was clipped by 2 bases and J by 11 bases; unmatched bases: 12. The whole variable domain, remainder taken from reference TRBV11-3 and TRBJ1-1, is EAGVVQSPRYKIIEKKQPVAFWCNPISGHNTLYWYLQNLGQGPELLIRYENEEAVDDSQLPKDRFSAERLKGVDSTLKIQPAELGDSAVYLCASSLLPTGGASAFFGQGTRLTVV.

The chain uses TRBV7-9 and TRBJ2-7; 8 bases are shared with TRBD2. The germline CDR1 and CDR2 sequences are SEHNR and FQNEAQ (reference sequence). The CDR3 spans 16 residues. V shed 1 base, J shed 3 bases, and the junction held 8 bases outside the gene matches. CDR3 loop: CASSLVIRGGIYEQYF. CDR3 nucleotide sequence: TGTGCCAGCAGCTTAGTGATCCGGGGGGGGATCTACGAGCAGTACTTC.

This chain connects TRBV7-8 to TRBJ2-2; a weak D match, TRBD1 (6 bases). The ends were cut back, 5 bases at V and 0 bases at J, with 16 bases in the middle. The germline CDR1 and CDR2 sequences are SGHVS and FQNEAQ. The CDR3 has 17 amino acids. This CDR3 reads CASSPLFWTANTGELFF. The CDR3 bases are TGTGCCAGCAGCCCCCTCTTCTGGACAGCGAACACCGGGGAGCTGTTTTTT.

This clone was recorded only once. The CDR3: CASSQPGQGGEAFF. As DNA, the CDR3 is TGTGCCAGCAGCCAACCGGGACAGGGCGGCGAAGCTTTCTTT. The chain uses TRBV4-2 and TRBJ1-1; the match to TRBD1 covers 9 bases. Germline V gene data show CDR1 as LGHNA and CDR2 as YNFKEQ. V trimming: 2 bases; J trimming: 8 bases; junction bases outside the gene matches: 6. This CDR3 has 14 residues.

The chain combines TRBV7-8 with TRBJ2-3; perhaps D is TRBD1 or TRBD2 (5 bases each). Trimming removed 4 bases from V and 6 bases from J, with 17 bases in between. The CDR3 covers 15 residues. Germline values: CDR1 SGHVS, CDR2 FQNEAQ. The CDR3 sequence: CASSSRWDRWDTQYF. CDR3 sequence (DNA): TGTGCCAGCAGCTCTCGATGGGACCGATGGGATACGCAGTATTTT.

The gene calls are TRBV6-5 and TRBJ2-1, with no clear D. The V gene's germline CDR1 is MNHEY and CDR2 SVGAGI. The CDR3 extends over 15 amino acids. Trimming shortened V by 2 bases and J by 3 bases, and 11 bases separated the two germline ends. CDR3 loop: CASSYGPADYNEQFF. For the CDR3, the DNA is TGTGCCAGCAGTTACGGGCCGGCAGACTACAATGAGCAGTTCTTC.

This clone was seen a single time. V gene TRBV3-1 (or the pseudogene TRBV3-2) combines with J gene TRBJ1-4; perhaps TRBD1 as D (5 bases). This CDR3 is 15 amino acids long. V lost 4 bases and J lost 0, with 9 bases in between. The germline gives CDR1 LGHDT, CDR2 YNNKEL (reference sequence). The CDR3 loop reads CASSPTVSTNEKLFF. The CDR3 DNA follows: TGTGCCAGCAGCCCGACAGTTTCAACTAATGAAAAACTGTTTTTT.

The V call is TRBV5-6, the J call TRBJ2-5; D gene uncertain. V dropped 0 bases and J dropped 5 bases, with 14 bases sitting between them. In germline, CDR1 is SGHDT, CDR2 YYEEEE. The CDR3 sequence is 15 residues long. The DNA for the CDR3 is TGTGCCAGCAGCTTGGATACAATTGTGGTCGAGACCCAGTACTTC. Translated, it gives CASSLDTIVVETQYF.

V gene TRBV7-9 combines with J gene TRBJ1-4; D not certain. Trimming left V 4 bases short and J 0 bases short, with 12 bases between. CDR3 length: 16 residues. Looked up from germline, CDR1 is SEHNR and CDR2 is FQNEAQ (reference sequence). The chain's CDR3 is CASSSRSSATNEKLFF. CDR3 DNA: TGTGCCAGCAGCTCCCGATCCAGTGCAACTAATGAAAAACTGTTTTTT.

This chain joins TRBV3-1 (or the pseudogene TRBV3-2) and TRBJ2-2, with D perhaps matching TRBD1 (5 bases). Trimming left V 4 bases short and J 5 bases short, with 23 bases between. The CDR3 is 18 residues long. Germline assignment: CDR1 LGHDT and CDR2 YNNKEL (reference sequence). Written as DNA, the CDR3 is TGTGCCAGCAGCCCCCACCTATCCTATACAGGTCGTACCGGGGAGCTGTTTTTT. Amino acids: CASSPHLSYTGRTGELFF.

Note on this clone: Other DNA sequences in this sample translate to the same CDR3. J is TRBJ1-2 and V is TRBV30; D gene uncertain. The V and J ends lost 1 base and 4 bases respectively, with 4 bases between them. Germline loops: CDR1 GTSNPN, CDR2 SVGIG (reference sequence). The CDR3 extends over 11 amino acids. The CDR3 loop reads CAWSEGYGYTF. For the CDR3, the DNA is TGTGCCTGGAGTGAAGGCTATGGCTACACCTTC.

This clone appeared a single time. The chain recombines TRBV6-2 or TRBV6-3 with TRBJ2-5; no clear D. Trimming removed 0 bases from V and 4 bases from J, with 0 bases in between. The CDR3 loop spans 11 amino acids. CDR1 MNHEY and CDR2 SVGEGT come from the germline V gene. The CDR3 DNA follows: TGTGCCAGCAGTTACTCAGAGACCCAGTACTTC. It is translated as CASSYSETQYF.

This sequence joins TRBV12-5 and TRBJ1-5; D is undetermined. Per the germline V gene, CDR1 is LGHNT and CDR2 is FRNRAP. Trimming took 5 bases from V and 2 from J, leaving 4 bases between them. The CDR3 is 12 residues long. DNA for the CDR3: TGTGCTAGTGGTGGTGGCAATCAGCCCCAGCATTTT. This codes for CASGGGNQPQHF.

Only one count was recorded for this clone. In DNA, the CDR3 is TGTGCCAGCATGTGGGGACAGGGCCAAGAGACCCAGTACTTC. It specifies CASMWGQGQETQYF. The rearrangement uses TRBV2 and TRBJ2-5, with TRBD1 matching over 9 bases. The trim removed 7 bases at V and 1 base at J, leaving 4 bases unmatched. Germline lookup yields CDR1 SNHLY and CDR2 FYNNEI. This CDR3 spans 14 amino acids.